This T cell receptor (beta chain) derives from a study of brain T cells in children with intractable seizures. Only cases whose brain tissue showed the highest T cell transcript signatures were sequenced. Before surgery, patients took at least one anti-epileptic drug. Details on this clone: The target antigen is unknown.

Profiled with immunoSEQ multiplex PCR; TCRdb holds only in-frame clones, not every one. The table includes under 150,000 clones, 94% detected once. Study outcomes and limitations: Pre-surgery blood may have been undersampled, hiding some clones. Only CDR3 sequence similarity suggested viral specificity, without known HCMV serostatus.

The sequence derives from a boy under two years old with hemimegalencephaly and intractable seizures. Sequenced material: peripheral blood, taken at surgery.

Here the CDR3 reads CAAAGPYNEQFF. DNA of the CDR3: TGTGCCGCGGCGGGACCCTACAATGAGCAGTTCTTC. This chain joins TRBV6-5 and TRBJ2-1; weak D call: TRBD2 (6 bases). The CDR3 length is 12 residues. In germline, CDR1 is MNHEY, CDR2 SVGAGI. The V end lost 11 bases, the J end lost 2 bases, and 10 bases lay between the germline ends.